The entry that follows covers one T cell receptor (beta chain) sequence. Many counts were recorded for this clonotype. Its antigen has not been determined. Base qualities are not at hand, and no much larger clone is one base apart. This sample is part of a study of CD8 T cells in ankylosing spondylitis (dated by TCRdb to about 2017). Background for the entire study: To find TCR variants linked to disease, the study profiled T cell receptor beta repertoires in ankylosing spondylitis patients and healthy donors. The full study cohort comprised about 24 ankylosing spondylitis patients and over a hundred healthy donors. Peripheral blood was sampled, and synovial fluid was also collected from ankylosing spondylitis patients.

The instrument given in TCRdb is Illumina HiSeq 2500. Quantitative 5'-RACE with molecular barcodes was used to prepare TCR beta libraries. As for the authors' bioinformatics: A new computational method based on a probabilistic model of VDJ rearrangement was used to identify disease-linked TCR variants. Through fastp at Q25 and MiXCR, TCRdb rebuilt clones from the public reads, retaining in-frame beta chains. Merged by CDR3 protein, the rows form single entries marked with the most common genes and DNA. The V and J calls follow TCRdb's processing rather than the paper's. For this sample there are fewer than 450,000 distinct CDR3 sequences; 17% appear just once. The ten largest account for approximately 1% of the sample. On the study overall, not on this receptor specifically: A CD8+ phenotype was shown by the disease-linked clones, which were found at relatively low frequencies in peripheral blood. According to the report, matched synovial fluid samples from ankylosing spondylitis patients were significantly enriched for the disease-linked clones. Blood from ankylosing spondylitis patients appeared to be characterized by a TCR beta motif made up of under ten highly homologous amino acid variants. Some motif variants had previously been reported in the synovial fluid and blood of reactive arthritis patients, which suggests shared mechanisms of disease initiation.

V loses 1 base of germline sequence and J loses 0 bases, and the interval between the two ends is 4 bases. In the germline V gene, CDR1 corresponds to SGHRS and CDR2 to YFSETQ. The CDR3 spans 13 residues, from the cysteine through the phenylalanine. Only the CDR3 DNA is retained, 39 bases long and in frame from the first base. This sequence uses TRBV5-1 and TRBJ1-1, with the identity of the D gene unclear. The TCR originated in a male donor with ankylosing spondylitis. Sequencing used blood, either unsorted or a sorted T cell fraction (not recorded which). The CDR3 loop reads CASSLIVNTEAFF. The DNA sequence reads TGCGCCAGCAGCTTGATTGTGAACACTGAAGCTTTCTTT.